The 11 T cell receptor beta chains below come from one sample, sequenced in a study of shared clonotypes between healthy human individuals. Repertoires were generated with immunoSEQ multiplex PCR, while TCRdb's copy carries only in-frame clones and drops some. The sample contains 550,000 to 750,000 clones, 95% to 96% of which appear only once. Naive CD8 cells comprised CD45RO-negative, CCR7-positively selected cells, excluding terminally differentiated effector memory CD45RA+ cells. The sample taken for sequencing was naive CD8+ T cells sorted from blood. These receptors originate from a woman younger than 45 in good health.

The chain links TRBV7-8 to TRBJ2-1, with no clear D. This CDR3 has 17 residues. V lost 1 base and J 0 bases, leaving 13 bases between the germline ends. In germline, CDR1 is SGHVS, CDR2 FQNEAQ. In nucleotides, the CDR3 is TGTGCCAGCAGCTTAGGGGCCGGTGCTGGCTCCTACAATGAGCAGTTCTTC. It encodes CASSLGAGAGSYNEQFF.

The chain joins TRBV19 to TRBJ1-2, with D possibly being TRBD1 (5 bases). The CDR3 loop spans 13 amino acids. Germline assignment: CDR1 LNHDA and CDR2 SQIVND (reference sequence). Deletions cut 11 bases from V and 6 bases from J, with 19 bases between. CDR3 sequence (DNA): TGTGCCGTGTGGGACGGTCCAACGGATGGCTACACCTTC. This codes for CAVWDGPTDGYTF.

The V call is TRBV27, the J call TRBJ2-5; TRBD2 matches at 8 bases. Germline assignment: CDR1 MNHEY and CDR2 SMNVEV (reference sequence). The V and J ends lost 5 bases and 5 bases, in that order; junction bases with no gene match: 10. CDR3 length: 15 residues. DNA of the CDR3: TGTGCCAGCAGTAGTACCGGGACTAGAGCGGAGACCCAGTACTTC. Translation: CASSSTGTRAETQYF.

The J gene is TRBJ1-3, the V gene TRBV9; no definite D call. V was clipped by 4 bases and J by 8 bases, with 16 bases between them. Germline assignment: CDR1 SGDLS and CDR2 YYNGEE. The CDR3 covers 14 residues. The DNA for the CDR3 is TGTGCCAGCAGCCGCGCTGGGCTTGAAGACACCATATATTTT. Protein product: CASSRAGLEDTIYF. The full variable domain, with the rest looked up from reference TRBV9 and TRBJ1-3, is DSGVTQTPKHLITATGQRVTLRCSPRSGDLSVYWYQQSLDQGLQFLIQYYNGEERAKGNILERFSAQQFPDLHSELNLSSLELGDSALYFCASSRAGLEDTIYFGEGSWLTVV.

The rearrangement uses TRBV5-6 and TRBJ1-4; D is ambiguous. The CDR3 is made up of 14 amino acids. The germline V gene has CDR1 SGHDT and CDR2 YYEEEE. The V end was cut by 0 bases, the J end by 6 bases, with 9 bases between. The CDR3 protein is CASSLGQGYEKLFF. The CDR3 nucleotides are TGTGCCAGCAGCTTGGGTCAAGGTTATGAAAAACTGTTTTTT.

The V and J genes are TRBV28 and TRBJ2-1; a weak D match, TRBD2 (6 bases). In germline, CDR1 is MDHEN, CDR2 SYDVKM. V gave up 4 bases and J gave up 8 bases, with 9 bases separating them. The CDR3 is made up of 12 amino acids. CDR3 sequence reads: CASSYGGYEQFF. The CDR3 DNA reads TGTGCCAGCAGTTACGGGGGATATGAGCAGTTCTTC.

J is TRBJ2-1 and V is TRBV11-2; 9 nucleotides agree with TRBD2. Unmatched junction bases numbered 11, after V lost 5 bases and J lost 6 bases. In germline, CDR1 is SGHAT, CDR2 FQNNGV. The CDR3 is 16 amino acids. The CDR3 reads CASSPRTSEPLNEQFF. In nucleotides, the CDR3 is TGTGCCAGCAGCCCGCGGACTAGCGAGCCCCTCAATGAGCAGTTCTTC.

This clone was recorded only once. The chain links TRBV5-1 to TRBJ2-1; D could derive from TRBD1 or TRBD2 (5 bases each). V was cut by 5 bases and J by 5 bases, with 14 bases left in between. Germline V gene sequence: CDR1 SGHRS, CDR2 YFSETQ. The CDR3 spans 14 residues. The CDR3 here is CASRSTLGDNEQFF. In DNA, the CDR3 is TGCGCCAGCAGATCAACACTAGGGGACAATGAGCAGTTCTTC.

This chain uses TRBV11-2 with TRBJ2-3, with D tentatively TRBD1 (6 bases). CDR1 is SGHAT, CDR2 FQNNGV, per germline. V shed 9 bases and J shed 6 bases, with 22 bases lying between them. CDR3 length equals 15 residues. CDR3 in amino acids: CASTAPPGTFDTQYF. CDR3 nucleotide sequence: TGTGCCAGTACCGCCCCCCCGGGGACATTCGATACGCAGTATTTT.

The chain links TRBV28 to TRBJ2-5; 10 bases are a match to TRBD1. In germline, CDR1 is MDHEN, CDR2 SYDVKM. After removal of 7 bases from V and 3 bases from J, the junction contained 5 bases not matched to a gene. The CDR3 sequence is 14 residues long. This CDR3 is CASIGQGEKETQYF. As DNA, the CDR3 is TGTGCCAGCATAGGACAGGGGGAGAAAGAGACCCAGTACTTC. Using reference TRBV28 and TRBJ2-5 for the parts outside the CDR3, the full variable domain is DVKVTQSSRYLVKRTGEKVFLECVQDMDHENMFWYRQDPGLGLRLIYFSYDVKMKEKGDIPEGYSVSREKKERFSLILESASTNQTSMYLCASIGQGEKETQYFGPGTRLLVL.

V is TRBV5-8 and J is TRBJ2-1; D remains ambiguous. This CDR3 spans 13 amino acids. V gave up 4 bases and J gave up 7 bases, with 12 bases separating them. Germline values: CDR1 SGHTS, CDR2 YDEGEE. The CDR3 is CASSPPRRNEQFF. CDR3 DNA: TGTGCCAGCAGCCCCCCCAGGAGAAATGAGCAGTTCTTC.